This T cell receptor (beta chain) was profiled in a study of T-cell reconstitution after alpha-beta-depleted transplantation in children (dated by TCRdb to 2016 to 2017). In the study overall: T-cell immune reconstitution after TCRalphabeta/CD19-depleted allogeneic hematopoietic cell transplantation in children was quantitatively tracked in the study by means of TCR repertoire profiling.

The junction shows trimming of 2 bases on V and 5 bases on J, plus 16 bases between the germline ends. The CDR3 holds 16 amino acids from the cysteine to the phenylalanine. The kept DNA is CDR3 alone, 48 bases in frame from the first base. Library creation used PCR. Sequencing was performed on an Illumina HiSeq 2500. TCR libraries were prepared with molecular barcoding, using unique molecular identifiers to normalize TCRbeta repertoire quantification. TCRdb took the public reads, trimmed them with fastp at Q25, ran MiXCR for clone calling and kept in-frame beta chains. CDR3 protein sequences are deduplicated, and each keeps its most common genes and DNA. The sample table records around 450,000 distinct CDR3 sequences; around 15% of these occur just once. Of the sample, roughly 29% falls within the top ten clones. The treatment or condition label here, explained by the study, means: allogeneic hematopoietic cell transplantation with graft depleted of TCRalphabeta T cells and CD19 B cells. TCRalphabeta/CD19-depleted allogeneic hematopoietic cell grafts were given to the transplant recipients, all of whom were children.

What the research found in general, with its limitations: In some patients, the high TCRbeta diversity seen at day 60 was put down to recipient T cells and intrathymic progenitors that had survived conditioning. About two months after transplant, the apparently early recovery of alphabetaT-cell counts reportedly depended on just several hundred clones that had expanded rapidly and came from non-depleted graft cells. Over subsequent months, a decline in hyperexpanded clone frequencies was noted, and after one year, T-cell counts and TCRbeta diversity were mostly ascribed to newly produced T cells.

Note on this clonotype: The clone's antigen remains unknown. No qualities accompany the bases; no much larger clone lies one base away.

The clonotype originates from a boy under three years old who had a stem cell transplant for Wiskott-Aldrich syndrome, so the T cells may come from the graft donor. The specimen comprised PBMCs, mostly from graft donor cells, sampled 360 days after TCRalphabeta/CD19-depleted stem cell transplant. The sequence links TRBV12-3 or TRBV12-4 to TRBJ2-1; the D gene is perhaps TRBD2, from 6 matching bases. The DNA is TGTGCCAGCAGTTTAAGGAGGGCCCTAGGGCACAATGAGCAGTTCTTC. This is translated as CASSLRRALGHNEQFF.